Listed below are T cell receptor beta chains from one sample, sequenced in a study of blood T cell repertoires in COVID-19. The protocol was immunoSEQ multiplex PCR, while the TCRdb copy is restricted to in-frame clones and leaves out a portion. Of approximately 300,000 clones listed, around 85% are singletons. Source material: peripheral blood. These receptors were collected from a human donor with COVID-19, enrolled during active disease. The donor label of this sample is uncertain. The CDR3 runs from the conserved cysteine through the conserved F or W. The order of the fields is clone size, V gene, J gene, D gene, CDR3 protein, CDR3 DNA. The D gene is left open where the match is weak. The size field is filled for only some rows; it gives once, few, many or a size class.

>-|TRBV10-3|TRBJ1-5|-
CAISRDRGESNQPQHF
TGTGCCATCAGCCGGGACCGGGGGGAAAGCAATCAGCCCCAGCATTTT
>few|TRBV5-1|TRBJ1-2|TRBD1
CASSPGTDFNYGYTF
TGCGCCAGCAGCCCCGGGACAGACTTTAACTATGGCTACACCTTC
>-|TRBV19|TRBJ2-5|-
CASRIRETQYF
TGTGCCAGTCGTATACGGGAGACCCAGTACTTC
>-|TRBV7-3|TRBJ1-2|TRBD1
CASSMQGGTGGYTF
TGTGCCAGCAGTATGCAGGGGGGCACGGGAGGCTACACCTTC
>-|TRBV28|TRBJ1-6|TRBD1
CASRYYRDRVNSPLHF
TGTGCCAGCAGGTACTACCGGGACAGGGTAAATTCACCCCTCCACTTT
>-|TRBV10-3|TRBJ2-3|TRBD2
CAISRAGGTDTQYF
TGTGCCATCAGTAGAGCGGGAGGCACAGATACGCAGTATTTT
>-|TRBV19|TRBJ1-4|-
CASIRPSPGWECEKLFF
TGTGCCAGTATTAGACCCTCACCGGGTTGGGAGTGTGAAAAACTGTTTTTT
>-|TRBV28|TRBJ2-3|-
CASSLDSSTDTQYF
TGTGCCAGCAGTCTCGACAGCAGCACAGATACGCAGTATTTT
>-|TRBV19|TRBJ2-3|-
CASSTFSVAEDTQYF
TGTGCCAGTAGTACCTTTTCCGTGGCGGAAGATACGCAGTATTTT
>-|TRBV30|TRBJ1-3|TRBD1
CAWSSATQGQGRNTIYF
TGTGCCTGGAGTAGTGCCACCCAGGGACAGGGTCGGAACACCATATATTTT
>-|TRBV19|TRBJ2-2|TRBD1
CATDPGQGKFGELFF
TGTGCCACCGATCCGGGACAGGGGAAATTCGGGGAGCTGTTTTTT
>once|TRBV5-4|TRBJ1-4|TRBD1
CASSLDRDEKLFF
TGTGCCAGCAGCCTGGACAGGGATGAAAAACTGTTTTTT
>-|TRBV5-1|TRBJ1-2|-
CASSLETTAPGYTF
TGCGCCAGCAGCTTGGAGACGACAGCTCCTGGCTACACCTTC
>-|TRBV7-2|TRBJ2-1|TRBD2
CASSGGLAGWNEQFF
TGTGCCAGCAGCGGAGGACTAGCGGGGTGGAATGAGCAGTTCTTC
>-|TRBV9|TRBJ2-3|-
CASSPATMNTQYF
TGTGCCAGCAGCCCAGCGACCATGAATACGCAGTATTTT
>-|TRBV29-1|TRBJ2-7|TRBD1
CSAAGTGDGEQYF
TGCAGCGCTGCAGGGACAGGGGACGGCGAGCAGTACTTC
>-|TRBV30|TRBJ2-1|TRBD2
CAWSVLGGRSVEQFF
TGTGCCTGGAGTGTATTGGGCGGGAGGTCGGTTGAGCAGTTCTTC
>once|TRBV11-2|TRBJ2-3|-
CASSLFGTDTQYF
TGTGCCAGCAGCTTATTCGGCACAGATACGCAGTATTTT
>-|TRBV3-1/TRBV3-2|TRBJ2-3|-
CASSQEPGPGVDTQYF
TGTGCCAGCAGCCAAGAACCAGGGCCAGGGGTGGATACGCAGTATTTT
>-|TRBV23-1|TRBJ1-2|TRBD1
CAIRRQGDYGYTF
TGCGCCATCCGGAGACAGGGTGACTATGGCTACACCTTC
>-|TRBV19|TRBJ1-4|TRBD1
CASRTDRVVTNEKLFF
TGTGCCAGTAGAACCGACAGGGTGGTGACTAATGAAAAACTGTTTTTT
>-|TRBV3-1/TRBV3-2|TRBJ2-1|-
CASSQGGGEQFF
TGTGCCAGCAGCCAAGGGGGGGGCGAGCAGTTCTTC
>once|TRBV18|TRBJ2-3|TRBD1
CASSSRQGSTDTQYF
TGTGCCAGCTCATCCCGACAGGGAAGCACAGATACGCAGTATTTT
>-|TRBV5-1|TRBJ1-1|-
CASSRRELNTEAFF
TGCGCCAGCAGCCGCAGGGAATTGAACACTGAAGCTTTCTTT
>-|TRBV19|TRBJ2-1|TRBD2
CASSVAGGQYNEQFF
TGTGCCAGTAGTGTAGCGGGAGGCCAATACAATGAGCAGTTCTTC
>many|TRBV5-1|TRBJ1-1|-
CASSLVIEGNTEAFF
TGCGCCAGCAGCTTGGTAATTGAGGGGAACACTGAAGCTTTCTTT
>-|TRBV6-5|TRBJ2-1|-
CASSNLDIGNEQFF
TGTGCCAGCAGTAATTTGGACATCGGCAATGAGCAGTTCTTC
>-|TRBV9|TRBJ1-1|TRBD1
CASTSQGAPEAFF
TGTGCCAGCACTTCTCAGGGGGCCCCTGAAGCTTTCTTT
>-|TRBV3-1/TRBV3-2|TRBJ1-6|-
CASSQEFGPGFNSPLHF
-
>-|TRBV6-4|TRBJ2-7|TRBD2
CASSDGSAGESYEQYF
TGTGCCAGCAGTGACGGGTCGGCGGGAGAGTCCTACGAGCAGTACTTC
>few|TRBV2|TRBJ2-3|-
CASSARLPQSDTQYF
TGTGCCAGCAGTGCCCGCCTCCCCCAGTCAGATACGCAGTATTTT
>once|TRBV19|TRBJ2-5|TRBD2
CASTLGTSGGQETQYF
TGTGCCAGTACCCTGGGGACTAGCGGGGGACAAGAGACCCAGTACTTC
>-|TRBV30|TRBJ2-3|TRBD1
CAWSTGGTDTQYF
TGTGCCTGGAGTACAGGGGGCACAGATACGCAGTATTTT
>-|TRBV2|TRBJ1-1|TRBD1
CASSELTGMNTEAFF
TGTGCCAGCAGTGAATTGACAGGGATGAACACTGAAGCTTTCTTT
>few|TRBV5-1|TRBJ2-4|-
CASSPSTLRSNIQYF
TGCGCCAGCAGTCCGAGCACCCTACGAAGTAACATTCAGTACTTC
>-|TRBV19|TRBJ1-2|TRBD1
CASSITGDLGYTF
TGTGCCAGTAGTATAACAGGGGATCTTGGCTACACCTTC
>-|TRBV4-3|TRBJ2-5|-
CASSQTQGSQETQYF
TGCGCCAGCAGCCAGACCCAGGGGTCCCAAGAGACCCAGTACTTC
>few|TRBV9|TRBJ1-2|-
CASSVGSGLYGYTF
TGTGCCAGCAGCGTAGGTAGTGGGCTCTATGGCTACACCTTC
>-|TRBV13|TRBJ2-1|-
CASSFEGVGDNEQFF
TGTGCCAGCAGCTTCGAGGGGGTGGGAGACAATGAGCAGTTCTTC
>few|TRBV7-8|TRBJ2-1|-
CASSHQTGVSEKFF
TGTGCCAGCAGCCATCAAACCGGGGTGAGCGAGAAGTTCTTC
>once|TRBV25-1|TRBJ1-2|-
CASSEYSYGYTF
TGTGCCAGCAGTGAATACAGCTATGGCTACACCTTC
>-|TRBV11-2|TRBJ2-7|-
CASSRREETYEQYF
TGTGCCAGCAGCAGGCGGGAAGAAACGTACGAGCAGTACTTC
>-|TRBV7-7|TRBJ1-3|-
CASSLAEGSGNTIYF
TGTGCTAGCAGCCTAGCGGAGGGCTCTGGAAACACCATATATTTT